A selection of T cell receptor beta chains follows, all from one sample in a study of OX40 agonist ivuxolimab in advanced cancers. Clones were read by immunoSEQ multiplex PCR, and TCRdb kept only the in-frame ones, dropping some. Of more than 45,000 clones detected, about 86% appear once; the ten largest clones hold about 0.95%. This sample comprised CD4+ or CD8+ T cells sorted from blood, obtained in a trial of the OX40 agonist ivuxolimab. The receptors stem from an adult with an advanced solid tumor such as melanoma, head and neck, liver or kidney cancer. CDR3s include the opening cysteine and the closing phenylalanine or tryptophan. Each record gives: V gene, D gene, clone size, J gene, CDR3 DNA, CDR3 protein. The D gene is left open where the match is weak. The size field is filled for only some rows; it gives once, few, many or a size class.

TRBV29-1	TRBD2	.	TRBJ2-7	TGCAGCGTTAGCGGGGCAAGCTCCTACGAGCAGTACTTC	CSVSGASSYEQYF
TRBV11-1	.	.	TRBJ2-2	TGTGCCAGCAGCTTAGAGGTTAACAGGGACACCGGGGAGCTGTTTTTT	CASSLEVNRDTGELFF
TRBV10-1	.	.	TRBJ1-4	TGCGCCAGCTCCCGTGGTGGTGCGGAGGAAAAACTGTTTTTT	CASSRGGAEEKLFF
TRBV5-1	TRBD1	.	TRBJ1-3	TGCGCCAGCAGCCCGACAGGGTCTGGAAACACCATATATTTT	CASSPTGSGNTIYF
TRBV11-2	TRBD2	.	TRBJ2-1	TGTGCCAGCAGCTTCCTGACTAGCGCGCCGAGCTCCTACAATGAGCAGTTCTTC	CASSFLTSAPSSYNEQFF
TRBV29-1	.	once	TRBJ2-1	TGCAGCGTTGAACGGGGGCGGGCGAGTGAGCAGTTCTTC	CSVERGRASEQFF
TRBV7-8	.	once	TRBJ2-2	TGTGCCAGCAGCTTAGCTAGAACGGGGCGGGTCGGGGAGCTGTTTTTT	CASSLARTGRVGELFF
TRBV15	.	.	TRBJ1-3	TGTGCCACCAGCAGATCCCCTGGGATGGGGAACACCATATATTTT	CATSRSPGMGNTIYF
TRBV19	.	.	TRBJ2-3	TGTGCCAGTAGTTCAATGGGGGTGGATACGCAGTATTTT	CASSSMGVDTQYF
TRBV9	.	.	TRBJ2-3	TGTGCCAGCAGCGTAGAGGAATCAGATACGCAGTATTTT	CASSVEESDTQYF
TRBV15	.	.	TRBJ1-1	TGTGCCACCAGCAGAGCCGGGGGCACTGAAGCTTTCTTT	CATSRAGGTEAFF
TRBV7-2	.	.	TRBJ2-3	TGTGCCAGCAGCCCTTACAGGGAAGATACGCAGTATTTT	CASSPYREDTQYF
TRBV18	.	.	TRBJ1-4	TGTGCCAGCTCACCCGTCCCGCGGGCTAATGAAAAACTGTTTTTT	CASSPVPRANEKLFF
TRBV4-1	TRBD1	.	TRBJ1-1	TGCGCCAGCAGCCGAGCTCGAGGACAGGCGGACACTGAAGCTTTCTTT	CASSRARGQADTEAFF
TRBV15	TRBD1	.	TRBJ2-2	TGTGCCTCCTATCCTCTCTCTCCAGGGGGCTGGAGCACCGGGGAGCTGTTTTTT	CASYPLSPGGWSTGELFF
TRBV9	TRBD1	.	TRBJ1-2	TGTGCCAGCAGCAAAGAAGGGGGCGCAGACTATGGCTACACCTTC	CASSKEGGADYGYTF
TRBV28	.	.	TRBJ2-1	TGTGCCAGCAGTTTAGGGGGGCGAGGACATGAGCAGTTCTTC	CASSLGGRGHEQFF
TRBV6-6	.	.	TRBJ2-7	TGTGCCAGCAGTACGGAAGTTTGGCGGGAGCAGTACTTC	CASSTEVWREQYF
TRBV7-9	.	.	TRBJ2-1	TGTGCCAGCAGCTTAGCAGGGAGCGGGTTCTCCTACAATGAGCAGTTCTTC	CASSLAGSGFSYNEQFF
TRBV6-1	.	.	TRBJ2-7	TGTGCCAGCAGTGAAGGGAGAAGGCACTACGAGCAGTACTTC	CASSEGRRHYEQYF
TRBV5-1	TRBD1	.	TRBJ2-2	TGCGCCAGCAGCTTAATGGGACAGGGAAACACCGGGGAGCTGTTTTTT	CASSLMGQGNTGELFF
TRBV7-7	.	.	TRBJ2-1	TGTGCTAGCAGCTTGGGGGTCTCAGGGGAGCAGTTCTTC	CASSLGVSGEQFF
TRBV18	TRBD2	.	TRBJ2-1	TGTGCCAGCTCACGCCGGGGGGGCCACAGTGAGCAGTTCTTC	CASSRRGGHSEQFF
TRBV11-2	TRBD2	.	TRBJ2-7	TGTGCCAGCAGCTTTCAGCGGGAGGGCTTCGAGCAGTACTTC	CASSFQREGFEQYF
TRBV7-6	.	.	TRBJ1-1	TGTGCCAGCAGCTTGGGGGGGCCGAGGTTGGTGAACACTGAAGCTTTCTTT	CASSLGGPRLVNTEAFF
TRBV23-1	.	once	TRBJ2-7	TGCGCCAGCAGTCACCGGATCTACGAGCAGTACTTC	CASSHRIYEQYF
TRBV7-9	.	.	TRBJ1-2	TGTGCCAGCAGCTTAGTACAGTATGGCTACACCTTC	CASSLVQYGYTF
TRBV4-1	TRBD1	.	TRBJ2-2	TGCGCCAGCAGCTTTGGTCCGGGACAGAGAAACACCGGGGAGCTGTTTTTT	CASSFGPGQRNTGELFF
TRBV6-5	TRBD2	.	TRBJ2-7	TGTGCCAGCAGTTACCGGCGGGAGAGGTACGAGCAGTACTTC	CASSYRRERYEQYF
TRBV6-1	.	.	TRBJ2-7	TGTGCCAGCAGTGAACAGGCCTCCTACGAGCAGTACTTC	CASSEQASYEQYF
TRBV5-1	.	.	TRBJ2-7	TGCGCCAGCAGCTCGGGAAGGTACGAGCAGTACTTC	CASSSGRYEQYF
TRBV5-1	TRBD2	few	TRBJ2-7	TGCGCCAGCCACCGGACTAGCGACGCCTACGAGCAGTACTTC	CASHRTSDAYEQYF
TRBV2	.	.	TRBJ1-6	TGTGCCAGCAGTGGGAGCAGGGACCGTAATTCACCCCTCCACTTT	CASSGSRDRNSPLHF
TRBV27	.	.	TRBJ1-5	TGTGCCAGCAGTTTATCGGGACAACGGGGGCAGCCCCAGCATTTT	CASSLSGQRGQPQHF
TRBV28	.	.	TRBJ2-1	TGTGCCAGCAGTTTGGCCCAAGGGCCGGTTAATGAGCAGTTCTTC	CASSLAQGPVNEQFF